The 10 T cell receptor beta chains reported below all come from one sample, sequenced in a study of CD4 T cells in relation to SARS-CoV-2 and coronaviruses (dated by TCRdb to the early 2020s). CD4+ T cells from unexposed donors were collected before the COVID-19 pandemic (2011-2018). The method behind the library was the immunoSEQ multiplex PCR assay. TCRdb obtained this table from immuneACCESS and retained in-frame rearrangements with V and J assigned. These tables miss some clones; where compared with another copy, unresolved V genes account for less than half of the shortfall, and the remainder is unexplained. The sample contains about 60,000 clones, 94% of them found a single time. The ten largest clones take up 0.13% to 0.15% of the sample. The specimen sequenced was naive CD4+ T cells from PBMCs. In the paper's terms, the cell subset or site label means: naive CD4+ T cells isolated by negative enrichment. The receptors stem from a human donor in good health.

The V gene is TRBV28, the J gene TRBJ2-7; TRBD1 matches at 8 bases. This CDR3 has 14 residues. Germline assignment: CDR1 MDHEN and CDR2 SYDVKM. Trimming cost V 2 bases and J 6 bases; bases outside gene matches: 6. CDR3 protein: CASSLEQGVGEQYF. The CDR3 DNA reads TGTGCCAGCAGTTTAGAACAGGGGGTCGGCGAGCAGTACTTC.

This clone was observed a handful of times. The chain uses TRBV19 and TRBJ2-2; D gene ambiguous. The V end was cut by 5 bases, the J end by 1 base, with 14 bases between. Germline V gene sequence: CDR1 LNHDA, CDR2 SQIVND (reference sequence). CDR3 length equals 16 residues. CDR3 sequence: CASSPYRDLNTGELFF. The DNA of the CDR3 is TGTGCCAGTAGTCCATATCGAGATCTGAACACCGGGGAGCTGTTTTTT.

This clone appeared once. The sample carries other DNA sequences with the same CDR3. The chain couples TRBV12-3 or TRBV12-4 to TRBJ1-5, with D maybe TRBD1 (5 bases). Deletions cut 6 bases from V and 5 bases from J, with 11 bases between. This CDR3 has 13 residues. The CDR3 loop is CASSGQNYQPQHF. The DNA of the CDR3 is TGTGCCAGCAGCGGACAAAATTATCAGCCCCAGCATTTT.

As regards this clone: At one boundary the junction diverges from the germline segment, which might be a read error. The chain is built from TRBV28 and TRBJ2-7, with 12 bases aligning to TRBD2. Germline V gene sequence: CDR1 MDHEN, CDR2 SYDVKM. The CDR3 sequence is 15 residues long. CDR3 residues: CASTLLAGGTYEQYF. The CDR3 DNA reads as TGTGCCAGCACTTTACTAGCGGGAGGAACCTACGAGCAGTACTTC. Together with reference TRBV28 and TRBJ2-7, the CDR3 gives the full variable domain: DVKVTQSSRYLVKRTGEKVFLECVQDMDHENMFWYRQDPGLGLRLIYFSYDVKMKEKGDIPEGYSVSREKKERFSLILESASTNQTSMYLCASTLLAGGTYEQYFGPGTRLTVT.

The V gene is TRBV7-9, the J gene TRBJ2-7; possibly TRBD1 for D (5 bases). Germline-derived CDR1 and CDR2 are SEHNR and FQNEAQ (reference sequence). CDR3 size: 15 residues. Between the trimmed V and J ends, which lost 2 bases and 2 bases, there was a span of 13 bases. The CDR3 is CASSLSRRVPYEQYF. As DNA, the CDR3 is TGTGCCAGCAGCTTATCGCGCAGGGTGCCCTACGAGCAGTACTTC.

The chain couples TRBV27 to TRBJ2-7, with 9 positions matching TRBD2. Trimming removed 6 bases from V and 0 bases from J; junction bases left unmatched: 9. Germline lookup yields CDR1 MNHEY and CDR2 SMNVEV (reference sequence). The CDR3 spans 16 residues. CDR3 residues: CASSMTAGGPSYEQYF. CDR3 sequence (DNA): TGTGCCAGCAGCATGACAGCGGGAGGTCCCTCCTACGAGCAGTACTTC.

Here the CDR3 reads CASSKSLASSYNEQFF. In DNA, the CDR3 is TGTGCCAGTAGTAAATCACTAGCGAGCTCCTACAATGAGCAGTTCTTC. The J gene is TRBJ2-1, the V gene TRBV19; 7 bases align to TRBD2. Germline CDR1 is LNHDA and CDR2 is SQIVND (reference sequence). The CDR3 runs 16 residues. V shed 4 bases, J shed 0 bases, and the junction held 6 bases outside the gene matches.

The chain has TRBV5-1 and TRBJ2-2, with TRBD1 identical over 10 bases. Germline CDR1 SGHRS, CDR2 YFSETQ. The CDR3 is made up of 17 amino acids. V trimming: 0 bases; J trimming: 6 bases; junction bases outside the gene matches: 8. CDR3: CASSLAQDRGVPGELFF. The CDR3 DNA reads TGCGCCAGCAGCTTGGCGCAGGACAGGGGGGTTCCCGGGGAGCTGTTTTTT.

This clone was recorded only once. The rearrangement uses TRBV19 and TRBJ2-7; a possible D gene is TRBD2 (6 bases). Trimming cost V 0 bases and J 0 bases, with 18 bases left between them. The CDR3 sequence is 18 residues long. Germline lookup yields CDR1 LNHDA and CDR2 SQIVND (reference sequence). The CDR3 here is CASSIDRWTGVHSYEQYF. For the CDR3, the DNA is TGTGCCAGTAGTATAGATCGGTGGACGGGGGTCCACTCCTACGAGCAGTACTTC.

The chain links TRBV11-1 to TRBJ2-5, with 7 bases identical to TRBD1. The germline V gene encodes CDR1 SGHAT and CDR2 FQDESV (reference sequence). This CDR3 has 13 amino acids. After removal of 5 bases from V and 4 bases from J, the junction contained 4 bases not matched to a gene. CDR3 in amino acids: CASSQTGRETQYF. The CDR3 DNA follows: TGTGCCAGCAGCCAGACAGGGCGAGAGACCCAGTACTTC.